This entry describes one T cell receptor beta chain. Its specificity is unknown. No patient received treatment before thyroid surgery. In the authors' methods: CDR3 differences across clinicopathological groups were used to build a distant-metastasis classifier for papillary thyroid cancer. With MiXCR, TCRdb called clones anew from the PCR reads. The V and J calls follow TCRdb's processing rather than the paper's. The sample records over 9,000 clones, less than 40% being singletons. The sample comes from a study of metastatic and nonmetastatic thyroid tumors. Study details: Repertoire data that came from the blood and tumor or nodule tissue of malignant and benign thyroid patients were compared.

The V gene lost 6 bases and the J gene lost 1 base, with 15 bases spanning the gap. In germline, CDR1 is LNHDA, CDR2 SQIVND (reference sequence). The CDR3 extends over 15 amino acids. Findings of the study overall: Patients with malignant thyroid tumors reportedly had significantly higher TCR beta diversity than those with benign nodules, in blood and tumor.

Material: tumor tissue. This clonotype was sampled from a female donor with papillary thyroid cancer or a benign thyroid nodule (not recorded which). Some clones in this sample may be carry-over from other donors' samples. This chain connects TRBV19 to TRBJ1-1; TRBD1 might be the D (5 bases). The CDR3 is CASSTLGTANTEAFF. The CDR3 nucleotides are TGTGCCAGTAGCACGCTCGGGACGGCGAACACTGAAGCTTTCTTT. The variable domain in full, completed from reference TRBV19 and TRBJ1-1, reads DGGITQSPKYLFRKEGQNVTLSCEQNLNHDAMYWYRQDPGQGLRLIYYSQIVNDFQKGDIAEGYSVSREKKESFPLTVTSAQKNPTAFYLCASSTLGTANTEAFFGQGTRLTVV.